The rows below give T cell receptor beta chains drawn from one sample of a study of blood T cell repertoires in COVID-19. Produced via immunoSEQ multiplex PCR; TCRdb's table is partial and in-frame only. The table includes around 250,000 clones, around 82% detected once. Source material: peripheral blood. Receptor source: a human donor in a cohort sampled during active COVID-19. Both conserved end residues are part of each CDR3. Fields, in order: clone size, J gene, D gene, V gene, CDR3 DNA, CDR3 protein. D genes are given only for firm matches. Clone size is not always given. Where it is, it says once, few, many or a class for expanded clones.

few | TRBJ1-2 | TRBD1 | TRBV5-1 | TGCGCCAGCAGCGTATACAGGGGCTATGGCTACACCTTC | CASSVYRGYGYTF
. | TRBJ2-7 | . | TRBV4-3 | TGCGCCAGCAGCCAAGAGTTCCAGGGCCTCCGCGAGCAGTACTTC | CASSQEFQGLREQYF
. | TRBJ1-1 | . | TRBV7-9 | TGTGCCAGCAGCGCGGACAGGAACACTGAAGCTTTCTTT | CASSADRNTEAFF
. | TRBJ1-5 | TRBD1 | TRBV6-2/TRBV6-3 | TGTGCCAGCACCCCCTATCAGGGGGGCAATCAGCCCCAGCATTTT | CASTPYQGGNQPQHF
few | TRBJ2-6 | TRBD1 | TRBV19 | TGTGCCAGTAGCCGCGTGGGACAGCGAACGAGAACTGGGGCCAACGTCCTGACTTTC | CASSRVGQRTRTGANVLTF
many | TRBJ2-4 | TRBD1 | TRBV7-9 | TGTGCCAGCAGCAATTACAGGGGTTTACTAGCCAAAAACATTCAGTACTTC | CASSNYRGLLAKNIQYF
few | TRBJ1-4 | . | TRBV15 | TGTGCCACCAGCAGACCCCAGAATGAAAAACTGTTTTTT | CATSRPQNEKLFF
. | TRBJ2-5 | TRBD2 | TRBV5-1 | TGCGCCAGCAGCTTGGACCCGAGCGGGGGGGGGCAAGAGACCCAGTACTTC | CASSLDPSGGGQETQYF
once | TRBJ2-7 | . | TRBV7-9 | TGTGCCAGAGGCGGAGGGGCCTACGAGCAGTACTTC | CARGGGAYEQYF
. | TRBJ1-5 | TRBD1 | TRBV5-1 | TGCGCCAGCAGCTTGGGGACAGGGTACAATCAGCCCCAGCATTTT | CASSLGTGYNQPQHF
. | TRBJ1-6 | . | TRBV12-3/TRBV12-4 | TGTGCCAGCAGGCCCCGGGATTCACCCCTCCACTTT | CASRPRDSPLHF
. | TRBJ2-1 | TRBD2 | TRBV11-2 | TGTGCCAGCAGCCCACTAGCCTCCAGCGGGAGTGAGCAGTTCTTC | CASSPLASSGSEQFF
. | TRBJ1-2 | . | TRBV13 | TGTGCCAGCAGCTTAGCCCTTTATGGCTACACCTTC | CASSLALYGYTF
. | TRBJ1-5 | . | TRBV7-2 | TGTGCCAGCAGCTTAGCGCTGGGGGGAAGGGCCCAGCATTTT | CASSLALGGRAQHF
. | TRBJ1-1 | TRBD1 | TRBV11-1 | TGTGCCAGCAGCCAGGTACAGGGGATGACTGAAGCTTTCTTT | CASSQVQGMTEAFF
. | TRBJ1-2 | TRBD1 | TRBV12-3/TRBV12-4 | TGTGCCAGCAGCCAGACAGGGTACTATGGCTACACCTTC | CASSQTGYYGYTF
. | TRBJ1-6 | . | TRBV7-8 | TGTGCCAGCAGCTTAGCGCTTGGACAGAGCTCCTATAATTCACCCCTCCACTTT | CASSLALGQSSYNSPLHF
. | TRBJ1-5 | . | TRBV6-5 | TGTGCCAGCAGATGGCAGGGGAATAGCAATCAGCCCCAGCATTTT | CASRWQGNSNQPQHF
. | TRBJ2-1 | TRBD2 | TRBV2 | TGTGCCAGCAGTGATTTGGGGAGGGCCTACAATGAGCAGTTCTTC | CASSDLGRAYNEQFF
. | TRBJ1-2 | . | TRBV19 | TGTGCCAGTAGGTCGGAGATATACTATGGCTACACCTTC | CASRSEIYYGYTF
. | TRBJ2-1 | TRBD2 | TRBV10-2 | TGCGCCAGCAGTACTAGCGGGGGGTCAAATGAGCAGTTCTTC | CASSTSGGSNEQFF
few | TRBJ2-5 | . | TRBV24-1 | TGTGCCACCAGTGATCCGCTACAGGGCCGCGGGTTAGAGACCCAGTACTTC | CATSDPLQGRGLETQYF
. | TRBJ2-5 | . | TRBV18 | TGTGCCAGCTCACCACGGAGTCGCACAGAGACCCAGTACTTC | CASSPRSRTETQYF
. | TRBJ2-2 | TRBD2 | TRBV11-2 | TGTGCCAGCAGCCCGGGGGTGGGAGCGCTAGCGGCCGGGGAGCTGTTTTTT | CASSPGVGALAAGELFF
. | TRBJ2-7 | . | TRBV9 | TGTGCCAGCAGCCAACTAGGCGGCCCCTACGAGCAGTACTTC | CASSQLGGPYEQYF
. | TRBJ2-7 | . | TRBV7-8 | TGTGCCAGCAGCTTAGCGATCCAGGGCTACGAGCAGTACTTC | CASSLAIQGYEQYF
. | TRBJ1-2 | TRBD1 | TRBV5-1 | TGCGCCAGCAGCGCTAACTCAGGGGGCGATGGCTACACCTTC | CASSANSGGDGYTF
. | TRBJ2-5 | . | TRBV6-6 | TGTGCCAGCAGCCTCCAAGAGACCCAGTACTTC | CASSLQETQYF
. | TRBJ2-2 | TRBD1 | TRBV5-8 | TGTGCCAGCAGCACCGGGACAGGGGGTACCGGGGAGCTGTTTTTT | CASSTGTGGTGELFF
. | TRBJ2-3 | . | TRBV7-3 | TGTGCCAGCAGCCCCCGTCCTAAACATTTT | CASSPRPKHF
. | TRBJ1-1 | . | TRBV6-1 | TGTGCCAGCAGTGAAATAGTGGGGCCGCAAGCTTTCTTT | CASSEIVGPQAFF